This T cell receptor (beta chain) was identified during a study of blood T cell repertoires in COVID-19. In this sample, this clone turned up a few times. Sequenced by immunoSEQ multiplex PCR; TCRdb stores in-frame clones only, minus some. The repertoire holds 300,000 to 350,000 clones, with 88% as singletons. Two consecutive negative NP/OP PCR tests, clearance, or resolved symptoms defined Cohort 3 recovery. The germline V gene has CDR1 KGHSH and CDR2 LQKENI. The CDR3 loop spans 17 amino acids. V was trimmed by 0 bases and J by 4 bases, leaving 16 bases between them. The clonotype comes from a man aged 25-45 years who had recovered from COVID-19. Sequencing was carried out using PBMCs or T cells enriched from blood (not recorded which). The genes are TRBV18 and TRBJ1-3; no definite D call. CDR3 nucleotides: TGTGCCAGCTCACCACCGGCGGGCTCAAAAGGCGGAAACACCATATATTTT. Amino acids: CASSPPAGSKGGNTIYF.